The 15 T cell receptor beta chains below were found in one sample sequenced in a study of T cells after somatic rescue of genetic block. The method was immunoSEQ multiplex PCR; TCRdb's version includes in-frame clones alone and lacks a portion of them. This sample yields approximately 110,000 clones, of which around 90% are seen a single time; roughly 1.4% belongs to the top ten. The sample taken for sequencing was peripheral blood mononuclear cells (PBMCs). The receptors here all came from a woman between 18 and 29 years old.

The V call is TRBV5-1, the J call TRBJ2-7; the match to TRBD2 covers 7 bases. The CDR3 totals 18 residues. The germline gives CDR1 SGHRS, CDR2 YFSETQ. V trimming: 5 bases; J trimming: 6 bases; junction bases outside the gene matches: 23. The CDR3 here is CASSWGVGRPPGGFEQYF. Written as DNA, the CDR3 is TGCGCCAGCAGTTGGGGCGTGGGCAGACCCCCGGGAGGATTCGAGCAGTACTTC.

V gene TRBV10-3 combines with J gene TRBJ1-1; 7 nucleotides align to TRBD1. V was pared by 6 bases and J by 0 bases, with 1 base of the junction left unmatched. Germline values: CDR1 ENHRY, CDR2 SYGVKD. The CDR3 is 13 amino acids. CDR3 region: CAIRGQLNTEAFF. The CDR3 DNA sequence: TGTGCCATCAGGGGACAGTTGAACACTGAAGCTTTCTTT.

The chain combines TRBV5-5 with TRBJ2-7; TRBD1 matches at 11 bases. V lost 4 bases, J lost 3 bases, and 3 bases stayed unmatched. CDR1 and CDR2 (germline): SGHKS, YYEKEE (reference sequence). This CDR3 contains 14 residues. CDR3 DNA: TGTGCCAGCAGCACCGGGACAGGGGGCTACGAGCAGTACTTC. Translation: CASSTGTGGYEQYF.

The rearrangement joins TRBV6-5 to TRBJ2-1; D might be TRBD1 (5 bases). With 8 bases removed from V and 0 bases from J, the gap between germline ends came to 14 bases. Germline lookup yields CDR1 MNHEY and CDR2 SVGAGI. The CDR3 is 15 amino acids. CDR3 in amino acids: CASGNRTRSYNEQFF. CDR3 nucleotides: TGTGCCAGCGGCAACAGGACCCGCTCCTACAATGAGCAGTTCTTC.

This sequence joins TRBV25-1 and TRBJ2-2; TRBD2 aligns across 8 bases. The ends lost 6 bases at V and 0 bases at J; junction bases unmatched: 6. The CDR3 consists of 16 residues. CDR1 and CDR2 from the germline V gene are MGHDK and SYGVNS. CDR3 residues: CASRARGGSNTGELFF. The CDR3 coding sequence is TGTGCCAGCAGGGCCCGGGGGGGTTCGAACACCGGGGAGCTGTTTTTT.

The chain has TRBV15 and TRBJ1-6; D is possibly TRBD1 (5 bases). V lost 0 bases to trimming and J lost 5 bases, with 20 bases between them. The CDR3 spans 19 residues. Germline CDR1 reads LNHNV; CDR2 reads YYDKDF (reference sequence). The CDR3: CATSRDLMVFGGNNSPLHF. The CDR3 region has the DNA TGTGCCACCAGCAGAGATTTAATGGTTTTCGGGGGAAATAATTCACCCCTCCACTTT.

The rearrangement links TRBV10-1 to TRBJ1-1; TRBD1 might be the D (6 bases). The CDR3 consists of 13 residues. Per germline, CDR1 WNHNN and CDR2 SYGVQD (reference sequence). V was pared by 8 bases and J by 0 bases, with 10 bases between. CDR3 amino acids: CASQGFMNTEAFF. CDR3 DNA sequence: TGCGCCAGCCAGGGGTTCATGAACACTGAAGCTTTCTTT.

This clone is a singleton in its sample. CDR3 in DNA: TGTGCCAGCAGTGGGGGCCTGAACTATGGCTACACCTTC. This sequence encodes CASSGGLNYGYTF. This chain connects TRBV25-1 to TRBJ1-2; D perhaps matches TRBD1 (5 bases). Trimming took off 4 bases at V and 2 bases at J, with 8 bases between the two ends. The CDR3 is 13 amino acids. Germline loops: CDR1 MGHDK, CDR2 SYGVNS.

The chain combines TRBV7-8 with TRBJ1-5; unclear D gene. The CDR3 is 15 amino acids. CDR1 and CDR2 from the germline V gene are SGHVS and FQNEAQ. Trimming removed 0 bases at V and 3 bases at J, with 9 bases between. This chain's CDR3 is CASSLASEPNQPQHF. Written as DNA, the CDR3 is TGTGCCAGCAGCTTAGCCTCAGAACCCAATCAGCCCCAGCATTTT.

CDR3: CASSVTSSSDTQYF. The CDR3 DNA reads as TGTGCCAGCAGCGTAACGAGCTCCTCAGATACGCAGTATTTT. The rearrangement links TRBV9 to TRBJ2-3; D is uncertain. Germline CDR1 SGDLS, CDR2 YYNGEE. The CDR3 contains 14 residues. Trimming took off 1 base at V and 4 bases at J, with 10 bases between the two ends.

The chain has TRBV6-6 and TRBJ1-5, with TRBD1 identical over 7 bases. Germline trimming cut 6 bases from V and 4 bases from J; bases unmatched to any gene: 12. Germline-derived CDR1 and CDR2 are MNHNY and SVGAGI (reference sequence). The CDR3 loop spans 16 amino acids. The CDR3 DNA is TGTGCCAGCAGCCCCAGGGGGAAGGAGGTAAATCAGCCCCAGCATTTT. Protein sequence: CASSPRGKEVNQPQHF.

The chain links TRBV19 to TRBJ1-3, with D perhaps matching TRBD1 (5 bases). V shed 8 bases and J shed 9 bases, with 14 bases lying between them. The germline V gene has CDR1 LNHDA and CDR2 SQIVND (reference sequence). The CDR3 extends over 12 amino acids. CDR3 sequence reads: CASPGPGGTIYF. The DNA for the CDR3 is TGTGCCAGTCCAGGGCCTGGGGGCACCATATATTTT.

CDR3 residues: CASSTKTAPGVNEQFF. In DNA form, the CDR3 reads TGTGCCAGCAGCACCAAGACAGCCCCAGGGGTCAATGAGCAGTTCTTC. V and J are TRBV9 and TRBJ2-1; D possibly corresponds to TRBD1 (6 bases). Trimming stripped 4 bases from V and 6 bases from J, with 20 bases between. The CDR3 spans 16 residues. Germline-derived CDR1 and CDR2 are SGDLS and YYNGEE. Complete variable domain (other parts from reference TRBV9 and TRBJ2-1): DSGVTQTPKHLITATGQRVTLRCSPRSGDLSVYWYQQSLDQGLQFLIQYYNGEERAKGNILERFSAQQFPDLHSELNLSSLELGDSALYFCASSTKTAPGVNEQFFGPGTRLTVL.

This clone occurred once. J is TRBJ2-1 and V is TRBV5-5, with TRBD1 identical over 8 bases. Germline V CDR1 and CDR2: SGHKS, YYEKEE (reference sequence). The CDR3 runs to 15 residues. Germline trimming cut 3 bases from V and 5 bases from J; bases unmatched to any gene: 7. For the CDR3, the DNA is TGTGCCAGCAGCTCTCCCGGGACAGGCGACAATGAGCAGTTCTTC. The encoded protein is CASSSPGTGDNEQFF. The variable domain in full, with the rest retrieved from reference TRBV5-5 and TRBJ2-1, is DAGVTQSPTHLIKTRGQQVTLRCSPISGHKSVSWYQQVLGQGPQFIFQYYEKEERGRGNFPDRFSARQFPNYSSELNVNALLLGDSALYLCASSSPGTGDNEQFFGPGTRLTVL.

V and J are TRBV11-3 and TRBJ2-7; a possible D gene is TRBD1 (5 bases). Germline CDR1 is SGHNT and CDR2 is YENEEA. V lost 1 base to trimming and J lost 2 bases, with 18 bases between them. CDR3 size: 17 residues. DNA for the CDR3: TGTGCCAGCAGCTTAGGTTCGTCGGCAGGGTCAACCTACGAGCAGTACTTC. Translated: CASSLGSSAGSTYEQYF.